This T cell receptor beta chain was captured by sequencing in a study of shared clonotypes between healthy human individuals. General observations from the study: Naive subsets generally had larger estimated richness than memory subsets. Approximately 4.6% of naive CD4 clonotypes were common to several donors.

Of note for this clone: Its antigen is still unknown.

CDR1 is MNHEY and CDR2 is SMNVEV in the germline V gene (reference sequence). J was trimmed by 2 bases and V by 3 bases; bases with no gene match: 16. This CDR3 is 20 amino acids long. Per the study methods: ImmunoSEQ supplied junction-only sequences lacking quality scores, so filtering was different. The assay was immunoSEQ multiplex PCR, and TCRdb's table has in-frame clones only and misses some. V and J calls and clone size are copied from that table; D and trimming were computed from the DNA. The data show almost 750,000 clones, about two thirds seen once. Both subsets, CD45RA+ naive and CD45RA-negative memory, were split from the CD4+ cells.

This receptor was identified in a woman in her twenties or thirties in good health. The sample comprised memory CD4+ T cells sorted from blood. As to subset: CD45RA-negative fraction. The rearrangement uses TRBV27 and TRBJ2-7; TRBD2 aligns across 13 bases. As DNA, the CDR3 is TGTGCCAGCAGTTTCACGCGAAATAACCCCACTAGCGGGAGGGCCTACGAGCAGTACTTC. It encodes CASSFTRNNPTSGRAYEQYF.